A single sample gave rise to the 24 T cell receptor beta chains below, sequenced in a study of T cell responses to AZD1222 COVID-19 vaccine. Here immunoSEQ multiplex PCR was the method, and the copy in TCRdb shows in-frame clones only, minus some. The data show 120,000 or so clones, 80% to 95% seen once. The sequenced sample was peripheral blood, obtained on day 0 of AZD1222 vaccination. The receptors were gathered from an adult in good health.

J is TRBJ2-1 and V is TRBV30; 8 bases line up with TRBD2. This CDR3 comprises 14 residues. CDR1 and CDR2 from the germline V gene are GTSNPN and SVGIG (reference sequence). V shed 3 bases, J shed 6 bases, and the junction held 7 bases outside the gene matches. The CDR3 DNA reads as TGTGCCTGGAGCCGGACTAGCTGGGGCAATGAGCAGTTCTTC. Translating gives CAWSRTSWGNEQFF.

In this sample, this clone turned up once. The rearrangement uses TRBV6-1 and TRBJ1-2; 12 nucleotides line up with TRBD1. Losses at the gene ends were 3 bases for V and 4 bases for J; bases not matched to a gene: 6. Germline-derived CDR1 and CDR2 are MNHNS and SASEGT. The CDR3 is made up of 16 amino acids. The CDR3 nucleotides read TGTGCCAGCAGTGACACACCGGGACAGGGGGCCTATGGCTACACCTTC. Residues: CASSDTPGQGAYGYTF.

This chain uses TRBV5-1 with TRBJ2-7; 10 nucleotides align to TRBD2. CDR1 and CDR2 (germline): SGHRS, YFSETQ. J gave up 2 bases and V 3 bases, and 11 bases lay outside the gene matches. This CDR3 contains 17 residues. The CDR3 sequence: CASSSPRTSGGAYEQYF. The CDR3 DNA is TGCGCCAGCAGCTCGCCTAGGACTAGCGGAGGCGCCTACGAGCAGTACTTC.

This rearrangement joins TRBV12-3 or TRBV12-4 to TRBJ1-5; D not resolved. The length of the CDR3 is 12 residues. The V end was cut by 3 bases, the J end by 10 bases, with 10 bases between. DNA of the CDR3: TGTGCCAGCAGTTTTCGCGAGGGACCCCAGCATTTT. It codes for CASSFREGPQHF.

This clone was counted a single time. The chain recombines TRBV24-1 with TRBJ1-2; D may be TRBD1 (5 bases). Germline CDR1 is KGHDR and CDR2 is SFDVKD. The CDR3 extends over 11 amino acids. V lost 6 bases and J lost 4, with 5 bases in between. The CDR3 DNA is TGTGCCACCAGTCAGGGCTATGGCTACACCTTC. Protein product: CATSQGYGYTF.

The chain recombines TRBV5-6 with TRBJ2-3, with a possible D match to TRBD2 (5 bases). The CDR3 has 15 amino acids. CDR1 SGHDT and CDR2 YYEEEE come from the germline V gene. V lost 3 bases and J 1 base, leaving 12 bases between the germline ends. The CDR3 sequence: CASSSWESGTDTQYF. CDR3 in DNA: TGTGCCAGCAGCTCTTGGGAGTCAGGCACAGATACGCAGTATTTT.

As concerns this clone: The DNA is left out, because the CDR3 cannot be placed on it with certainty; the CDR3 is given as TCRdb lists it. The rearrangement uses TRBV14 and TRBJ1-2. In germline, CDR1 is SGHDN, CDR2 FVKESK. The CDR3 length is 16 residues, termini included. The CDR3 region is CASSQDVPSDFRGYTF.

The chain links TRBV27 to TRBJ1-3; D remains unclear. Germline V gene data show CDR1 as MNHEY and CDR2 as SMNVEV (reference sequence). This CDR3 contains 15 residues. V gave up 5 bases and J gave up 1 base, with 12 bases separating them. The CDR3 DNA sequence: TGTGCCAGCAGTCCAAGAGGGTCTTCTGGAAACACCATATATTTT. Amino acid sequence: CASSPRGSSGNTIYF.

The table lists this clone with a count of one. The V and J genes are TRBV2 and TRBJ1-5, with D unclear. There are 13 residues in the CDR3. CDR1 and CDR2 from the germline V gene are SNHLY and FYNNEI. V lost 5 bases to trimming and J lost 8 bases, with 13 bases between them. The CDR3 nucleotides read TGTGCCAGCAGTAGAGAGGGCCCGAAGCCCCAGCATTTT. Its protein product is CASSREGPKPQHF.

This chain connects TRBV4-1 to TRBJ2-7; D not resolved. The CDR3 has 15 residues. Germline V gene lookup returns CDR1 MGHRA and CDR2 YSYEKL. V lost 0 bases to trimming and J lost 1 base, with 10 bases between them. This chain's CDR3 is CASSQERRKSYEQYF. CDR3 nucleotides: TGCGCCAGCAGCCAAGAGAGGCGGAAGTCCTACGAGCAGTACTTC.

This rearrangement joins TRBV2 to TRBJ2-7; weak D call: TRBD1 (6 bases). This CDR3 has 13 residues. V was pared by 4 bases and J by 5 bases, with 12 bases between. Germline values: CDR1 SNHLY, CDR2 FYNNEI. CDR3 coding DNA: TGTGCCAGCAGTGGAGAACAGGGCGACGAGCAGTACTTC. It is translated as CASSGEQGDEQYF. Full variable domain (rest looked up from reference TRBV2 and TRBJ2-7): EPEVTQTPSHQVTQMGQEVILRCVPISNHLYFYWYRQILGQKVEFLVSFYNNEISEKSEIFDDQFSVERPDGSNFTLKIRSTKLEDSAMYFCASSGEQGDEQYFGPGTRLTVT.

This sequence joins TRBV5-1 and TRBJ2-5; D is unclear. V was clipped by 4 bases and J by 3 bases, with 10 bases between them. This CDR3 has 13 amino acids. Germline V CDR1 and CDR2: SGHRS, YFSETQ. DNA of the CDR3: TGCGCCAGCAGCGATGGAAGAGAAGAGACCCAGTACTTC. This codes for CASSDGREETQYF.

J is TRBJ1-5 and V is TRBV28; D is unresolved. The CDR3 has 11 residues. V lost 3 bases and J 6 bases, leaving 3 bases between the germline ends. CDR1 and CDR2 (germline): MDHEN, SYDVKM. For the CDR3, the DNA is TGTGCCAGCAGTTTTAGTCAGCCCCAGCATTTT. Its protein product is CASSFSQPQHF.

The chain combines TRBV11-2 with TRBJ1-1; D is uncertain. Germline CDR1 SGHAT, CDR2 FQNNGV. The CDR3 totals 12 residues. Trimming took 5 bases from V and 11 from J, leaving 15 bases between them. Written as DNA, the CDR3 is TGTGCCAGCAGCCACCCCGACCCAGTGGCTTTCTTT. This sequence encodes CASSHPDPVAFF.

This clone was observed once. The chain links TRBV16 to TRBJ1-1; no clear D. The CDR3 is made up of 13 amino acids. The germline gives CDR1 KGHSY, CDR2 FQNENV. The germline V and J ends were trimmed by 4 bases and 3 bases, with 9 bases remaining between them. The CDR3 bases are TGTGCCAGCAGCCGGGAGGAGGACACTGAAGCTTTCTTT. Its protein is CASSREEDTEAFF.

The CDR3 nucleotides read TGTGCCAGCAGAAGCACCGGGACAGCCATTCGCTATGGCTACACCTTC. Amino acids: CASRSTGTAIRYGYTF. This chain joins TRBV27 and TRBJ1-2, with 7 bases lining up with TRBD1. Germline CDR1 and CDR2: MNHEY and SMNVEV (reference sequence). With 6 bases clipped from V and 4 bases from J, the junction kept 14 bases outside the gene matches. This CDR3 spans 16 amino acids.

The V and J genes are TRBV5-5 and TRBJ1-2, with a weak D call TRBD1 (6 bases). V lost 1 base, J lost 6 bases, and 10 bases lay in between. This CDR3 region has 13 residues. Per germline, CDR1 SGHKS and CDR2 YYEKEE (reference sequence). The CDR3 sequence: CASSLQGSNGYTF. CDR3 DNA: TGTGCCAGCAGCTTGCAGGGGAGCAATGGCTACACCTTC.

The chain combines TRBV4-1 with TRBJ1-1, with a weak D call TRBD1 (5 bases). The V end was cut by 1 base, the J end by 0 bases, with 6 bases between. This CDR3 is built from 14 residues. The germline CDR1 and CDR2 sequences are MGHRA and YSYEKL. CDR3 loop: CASSQVGVNTEAFF. CDR3 DNA sequence: TGCGCCAGCAGCCAAGTAGGGGTGAACACTGAAGCTTTCTTT.

The chain recombines TRBV11-1 with TRBJ1-3; unclear D gene. Trimming shortened V by 5 bases and J by 0 bases, and 11 bases separated the two germline ends. Germline V gives CDR1 SGHAT, CDR2 FQDESV (reference sequence). The CDR3 is 15 residues long. This chain's CDR3 is CASSHRTDSGNTIYF. In DNA form, the CDR3 reads TGTGCCAGCAGCCACCGGACGGACTCTGGAAACACCATATATTTT.

This chain uses TRBV5-5 with TRBJ1-5, with TRBD1 matching 7 bases. Per the germline V gene, CDR1 is SGHKS and CDR2 is YYEKEE (reference sequence). There are 15 residues in the CDR3. Unmatched junction bases numbered 8, after V lost 4 bases and J lost 4 bases. The CDR3: CASSRGETGNQPQHF. CDR3 nucleotide sequence: TGTGCCAGCAGCCGGGGTGAGACAGGGAATCAGCCCCAGCATTTT.

This chain links TRBV5-4 with TRBJ1-2; the match to TRBD1 covers 7 bases. This CDR3 spans 16 amino acids. The trim removed 0 bases at V and 4 bases at J, leaving 9 bases unmatched. In germline, CDR1 is SGHNT, CDR2 YYREEE (reference sequence). CDR3 nucleotides: TGTGCCAGCAGCTTGGGAGGACAGGCAGGGAGCTATGGCTACACCTTC. Its translation: CASSLGGQAGSYGYTF.

The chain joins TRBV5-8 to TRBJ2-5; D gene ambiguous. The germline gives CDR1 SGHTS, CDR2 YDEGEE. With 3 bases removed from V and 5 bases from J, the gap between germline ends came to 20 bases. CDR3 size: 16 residues. CDR3 DNA: TGTGCCAGCAGCTCGGCCCGTGTAATTTTAAAGGAGACCCAGTACTTC. Translating it yields CASSSARVILKETQYF.

The chain recombines TRBV9 with TRBJ2-7, with 8 bases lining up with TRBD2. The V gene's germline CDR1 is SGDLS and CDR2 YYNGEE. Unmatched junction bases numbered 13, after V lost 4 bases and J lost 7 bases. The CDR3 sequence is 15 residues long. CDR3 sequence: CASSPTSGRAGEQYF. CDR3 DNA sequence: TGTGCCAGCAGCCCAACTAGCGGCCGGGCGGGAGAGCAGTACTTC.

This rearrangement joins TRBV19 to TRBJ1-2, with a tentative D call TRBD1 (6 bases). The germline V gene encodes CDR1 LNHDA and CDR2 SQIVND (reference sequence). Trimming took off 5 bases at V and 3 bases at J, with 19 bases between the two ends. The CDR3 runs to 16 residues. The CDR3 region is CASSLFGGGADYGYTF. CDR3 DNA sequence: TGTGCCAGTAGTCTCTTCGGGGGGGGCGCAGACTATGGCTACACCTTC.